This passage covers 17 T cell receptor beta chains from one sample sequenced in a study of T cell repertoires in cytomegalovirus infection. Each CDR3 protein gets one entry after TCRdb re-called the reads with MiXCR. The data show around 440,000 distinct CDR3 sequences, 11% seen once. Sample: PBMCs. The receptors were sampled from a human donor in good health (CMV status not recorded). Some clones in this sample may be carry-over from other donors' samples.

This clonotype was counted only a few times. The CDR3 DNA sequence: TGTGCCAGTATGAAGAGCGGAGCGAACACCGGGGAGCTGTTTTTT. Its protein is CASMKSGANTGELFF. The V call is TRBV19, the J call TRBJ2-2; D is possibly TRBD2 (5 bases). V lost 7 bases and J lost 0, with 12 bases in between. The CDR3 loop spans 15 amino acids. Germline loops: CDR1 LNHDA, CDR2 SQIVND (reference sequence). Based on the CDR3 plus reference TRBV19 and TRBJ2-2, the full variable domain is DGGITQSPKYLFRKEGQNVTLSCEQNLNHDAMYWYRQDPGQGLRLIYYSQIVNDFQKGDIAEGYSVSREKKESFPLTVTSAQKNPTAFYLCASMKSGANTGELFFGEGSRLTVL.

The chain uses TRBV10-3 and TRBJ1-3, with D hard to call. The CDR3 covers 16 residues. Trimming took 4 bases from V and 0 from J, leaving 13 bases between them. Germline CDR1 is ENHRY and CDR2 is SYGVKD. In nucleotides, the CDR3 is TGTGCCATCAGTGTAGCAGACCTGAGCTCTGGAAACACCATATATTTT. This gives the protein CAISVADLSSGNTIYF.

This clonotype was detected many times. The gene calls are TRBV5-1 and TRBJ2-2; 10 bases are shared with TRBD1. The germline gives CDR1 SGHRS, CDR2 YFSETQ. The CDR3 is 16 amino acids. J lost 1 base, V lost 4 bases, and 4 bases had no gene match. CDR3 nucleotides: TGCGCCAGCAGCCCGGGGGACAGGGGGAACACCGGGGAGCTGTTTTTT. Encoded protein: CASSPGDRGNTGELFF.

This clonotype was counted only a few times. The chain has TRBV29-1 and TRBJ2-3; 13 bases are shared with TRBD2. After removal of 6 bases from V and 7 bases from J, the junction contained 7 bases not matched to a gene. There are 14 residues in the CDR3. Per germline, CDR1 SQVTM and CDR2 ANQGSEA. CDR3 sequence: CSVVTSGRAYTQYF. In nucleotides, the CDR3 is TGCAGCGTCGTAACTAGCGGGAGGGCATATACGCAGTATTTT.

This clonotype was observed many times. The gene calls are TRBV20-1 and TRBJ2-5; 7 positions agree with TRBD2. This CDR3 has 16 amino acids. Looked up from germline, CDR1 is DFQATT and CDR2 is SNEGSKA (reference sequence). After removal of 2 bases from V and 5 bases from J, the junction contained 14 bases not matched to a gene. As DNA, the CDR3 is TGCAGTGCTAGAACCGGGACGGGAGGTTTAGTTGAGACCCAGTACTTC. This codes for CSARTGTGGLVETQYF.

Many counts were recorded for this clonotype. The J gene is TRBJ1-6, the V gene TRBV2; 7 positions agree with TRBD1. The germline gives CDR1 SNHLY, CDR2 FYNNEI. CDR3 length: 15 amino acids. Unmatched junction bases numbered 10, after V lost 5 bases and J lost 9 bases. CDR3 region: CASSTGTATTSPLHF. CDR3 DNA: TGTGCCAGCAGTACCGGGACAGCTACTACTTCACCCCTCCACTTT.

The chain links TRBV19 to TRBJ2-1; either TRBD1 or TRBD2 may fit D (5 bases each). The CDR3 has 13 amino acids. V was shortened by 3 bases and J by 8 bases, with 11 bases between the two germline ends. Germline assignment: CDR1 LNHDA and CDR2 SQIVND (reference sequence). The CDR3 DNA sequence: TGTGCCAGTAGTATTCCCGGGGCCCATGAGCAGTTCTTC. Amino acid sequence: CASSIPGAHEQFF.

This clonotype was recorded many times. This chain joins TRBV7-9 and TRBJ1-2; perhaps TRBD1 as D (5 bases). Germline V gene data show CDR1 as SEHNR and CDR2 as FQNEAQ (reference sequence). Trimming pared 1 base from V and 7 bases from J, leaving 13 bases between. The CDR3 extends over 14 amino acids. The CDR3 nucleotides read TGTGCCAGCAGCTTAGAGGGACCGGGTGGTGGCTACACCTTC. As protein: CASSLEGPGGGYTF.

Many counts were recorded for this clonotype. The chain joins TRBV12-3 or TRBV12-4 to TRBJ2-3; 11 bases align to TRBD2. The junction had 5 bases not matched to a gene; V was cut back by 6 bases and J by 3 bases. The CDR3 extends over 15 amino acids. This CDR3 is CASRAGTSGTDTQYF. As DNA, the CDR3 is TGTGCCAGCAGGGCCGGGACTAGCGGAACAGATACGCAGTATTTT.

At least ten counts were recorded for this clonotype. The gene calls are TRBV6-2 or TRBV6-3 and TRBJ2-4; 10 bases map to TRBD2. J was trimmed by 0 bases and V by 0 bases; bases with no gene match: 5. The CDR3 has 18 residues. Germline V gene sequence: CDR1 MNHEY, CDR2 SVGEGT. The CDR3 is CASSYSTSGPLAKNIQYF. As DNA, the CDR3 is TGTGCCAGCAGTTACTCGACTAGCGGGCCGCTAGCCAAAAACATTCAGTACTTC.

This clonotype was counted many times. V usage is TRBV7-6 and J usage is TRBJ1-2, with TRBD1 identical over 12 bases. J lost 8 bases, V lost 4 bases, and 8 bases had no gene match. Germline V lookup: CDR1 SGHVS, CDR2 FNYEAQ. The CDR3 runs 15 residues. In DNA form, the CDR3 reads TGTGCCAGCAGCTGGGGGACAGGGGGCCAAGGGGGCTACACCTTC. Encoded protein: CASSWGTGGQGGYTF.

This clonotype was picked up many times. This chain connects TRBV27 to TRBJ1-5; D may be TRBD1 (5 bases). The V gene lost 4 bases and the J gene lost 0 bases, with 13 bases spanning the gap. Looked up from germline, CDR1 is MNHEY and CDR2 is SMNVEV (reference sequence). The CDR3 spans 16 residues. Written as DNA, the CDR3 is TGTGCCAGCAGTTCACCCTCGGACACTAGCAATCAGCCCCAGCATTTT. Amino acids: CASSSPSDTSNQPQHF.

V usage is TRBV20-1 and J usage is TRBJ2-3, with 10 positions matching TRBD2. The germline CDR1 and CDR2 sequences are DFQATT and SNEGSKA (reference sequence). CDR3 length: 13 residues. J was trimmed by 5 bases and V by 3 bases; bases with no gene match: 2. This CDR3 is CSARLAGEDTQYF. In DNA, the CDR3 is TGCAGTGCTAGGCTAGCGGGAGAAGATACGCAGTATTTT.

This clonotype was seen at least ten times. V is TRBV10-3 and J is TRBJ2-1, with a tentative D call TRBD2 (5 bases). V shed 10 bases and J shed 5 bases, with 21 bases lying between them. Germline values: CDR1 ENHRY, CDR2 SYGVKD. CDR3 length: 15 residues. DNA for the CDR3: TGTGCCACTTCTTTGGGGAGTAGCGAGAACAATGAGCAGTTCTTC. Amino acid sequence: CATSLGSSENNEQFF.

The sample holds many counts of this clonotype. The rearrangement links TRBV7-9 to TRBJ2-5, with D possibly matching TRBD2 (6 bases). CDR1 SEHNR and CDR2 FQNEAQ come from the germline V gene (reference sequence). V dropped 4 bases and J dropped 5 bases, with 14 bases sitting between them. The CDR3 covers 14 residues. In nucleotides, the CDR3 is TGTGCCAGCAGCTCCCAGGGCGGAGGGGAGACCCAGTACTTC. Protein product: CASSSQGGGETQYF.

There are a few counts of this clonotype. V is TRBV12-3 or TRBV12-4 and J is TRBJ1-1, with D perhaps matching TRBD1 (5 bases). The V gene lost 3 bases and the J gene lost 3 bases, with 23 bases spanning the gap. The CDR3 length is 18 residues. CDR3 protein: CASSLVARVQNKDTEAFF. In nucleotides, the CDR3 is TGTGCCAGCAGTTTGGTCGCCAGGGTTCAGAATAAGGACACTGAAGCTTTCTTT.

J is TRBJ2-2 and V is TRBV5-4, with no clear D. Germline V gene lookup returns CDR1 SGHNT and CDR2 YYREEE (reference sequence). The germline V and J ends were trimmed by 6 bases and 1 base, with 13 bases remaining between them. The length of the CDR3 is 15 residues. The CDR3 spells CASNLGSENTGELFF. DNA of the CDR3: TGTGCCAGCAACTTAGGATCCGAGAACACCGGGGAGCTGTTTTTT.